This TCR beta chain stems from a study of T cells in Graves' hyperthyroidism and ophthalmopathy (dated by TCRdb to about 2019). With respect to the entire study: Peripheral blood was collected at initial diagnosis, before any treatment. To identify TCR V-J signatures that set the groups apart, the researchers used a discovery cohort of 90 to 100 patients, made up of around 42 with Graves' ophthalmopathy and some 60 with stable Graves' hyperthyroidism. Prospective prediction of ophthalmopathy was tested in an independent validation cohort consisting of 18 to 20 hyperthyroidism patients and approximately 16 patients who later progressed to ophthalmopathy. The 95 to 100 discovery patients were randomly divided into training and test sets at a 7:3 ratio. The study also compared thyroid tissue and blood T-cell repertoires from a handful of Graves' hyperthyroidism patients. Following sampling, methimazole starting at 30 mg daily was given to hyperthyroidism patients, and high-dose intravenous methylprednisolone was given to ophthalmopathy patients. The paper describes TCR Vbeta CDR3 sequencing of roughly 130 peripheral blood samples, made up of fewer than 50 ophthalmopathy patients, 70 to 75 hyperthyroidism patients and 17 progressor patients.

Points the paper makes about the study in general: Most expanded thyroid clonotypes (frequency above 0.001) were also detected in blood, a finding suggesting that blood repertoires may reflect thyroid immune responses. No statistical method was used to set the sample size in advance, and investigators knew the group allocation. A model built on a 13 V-J signature distinguished ophthalmopathy from stable hyperthyroidism, reaching roughly 88% sensitivity and around 81% specificity in cross-validation and 80%/75% in testing. In validation, the model predicted progression to ophthalmopathy a median of 6.5 months before onset, with around 70% sensitivity and 72.22% specificity.

A remark on this clonotype: The antigen it binds to is not known. No qualities accompany the bases; no much larger clone lies one base away.

Amplification of TCR beta CDR3 regions was carried out from RNA transcripts. The first round of RT-PCR for the TCR CDR3 was performed with the HTBI primer set and the Qiagen OneStep RT-PCR kit. Libraries were constructed in a second round of multiplex PCR, after which size selection and purification were carried out. Sequencing of the libraries was done on an Illumina HiSeq2000 using paired-end 100 bp reads. Under the source paper's analysis protocol: SOAPnuke was used to process the raw data, removing reads that contained adapters or uncalled bases, had a mean Phred below 15, or lacked an exact match to the constant primer or identifier. COPE v1.2.5 was used to merge the high-quality paired reads, and each unique nucleotide sequence was defined as a clonotype. Clonotypes were aligned to IMGT TRBV, TRBD and TRBJ reference segments using MiTCR v1.1. The analysis included only V-J combinations with a frequency above 0.0001, which together covered around 99% of the repertoires. A TCS score was defined as the ratio between F50 (clonal expansion) and ExV (chaos), using BLOSUM62-based TCRdist between CDR3 peptides within each V-J. Welch's t-statistics and random forest reduced fewer than 600 V-J features to 10 to 15, which were used in a naive Bayes classifier (R e1071). Thyroid-blood repertoire similarity was quantified with the Morisita-Horn index. TCRdb reprocessing: public reads trimmed at Q25 with fastp, clones called with MiXCR, in-frame beta chains kept. Each entry is one CDR3 protein sequence, shown with its most common DNA and genes. The V and J calls here are based on TCRdb, not the publication. Across this sample there are roughly 840,000 distinct CDR3 sequences, with over 35% seen only once. Approximately 10% of the sample is taken by the ten largest.

Trimming removed 5 bases from V and 4 bases from J, leaving 14 bases between the germline ends. The CDR3 goes from the cysteine to the phenylalanine over 14 residues. The entry retains the CDR3 DNA only, 42 bases that are in frame from base 1. Stable Graves' hyperthyroidism was defined as no progression to ophthalmopathy during 18 months of follow-up. Hyperthyroidism patients were newly diagnosed, had a disease duration of under 2 months, and were aged 18 to 65 years. Any patient with an uncontrolled infection, another autoimmune disease, pregnancy or lactation was excluded. Diagnoses relied on clinical symptoms, serum thyroxine and TRAb, thyroid ultrasound and orbital computed tomography. PBMCs were isolated from approximately 10 ml of fresh peripheral blood by Ficoll-Paque density gradient centrifugation. Total RNA was extracted with Trizol reagent, and quality was checked on an Agilent 2100 Bioanalyzer.

This sequence uses TRBV12-3 or TRBV12-4 and TRBJ1-1, with TRBD1 perhaps the D gene, on 5 matching bases. The TCR sequence derives from a man between 18 and 35 years old with Graves' hyperthyroidism. Sequenced material: blood. Read as DNA, the sequence is TGTGCCAGCAGTCCCTTGGGGGGGGGCACTGAAGCTTTCTTT. Protein translation: CASSPLGGGTEAFF.